Presented here are 24 T cell receptor beta chains from one specimen sequenced in a study of CD8 T cells in Susac syndrome. RNA totalling about 0.5 to 1 ug underwent reverse transcription with random hexamers. One entry per CDR3 protein, called by TCRdb with MiXCR from the immunoSEQ multiplex PCR reads. Of 160,000 or so distinct CDR3 sequences in the sample, roughly 94% were seen once. Sequencing was carried out using CD4+ T cells from PBMCs. Receptor source: a human donor with Susac syndrome.

The CDR3 sequence: CASSPPGVETQYF. CDR3 nucleotides: TGTGCCAGCAGCCCTCCGGGGGTAGAGACCCAGTACTTC. The chain is built from TRBV7-6 and TRBJ2-5; tentatively, D is TRBD2 (6 bases). Germline V gene sequence: CDR1 SGHVS, CDR2 FNYEAQ. Deletions cut 5 bases from V and 4 bases from J, with 11 bases between. The CDR3 length is 13 residues.

The chain couples TRBV2 to TRBJ2-7; 7 nucleotides match TRBD1. The junction had 7 bases not matched to a gene; V was cut back by 6 bases and J by 2 bases. The CDR3 has 14 amino acids. Germline CDR1 is SNHLY and CDR2 is FYNNEI. CDR3 amino acids: CASSAGTAPYEQYF. DNA of the CDR3: TGTGCCAGCAGCGCCGGGACAGCACCCTACGAGCAGTACTTC.

The chain is built from TRBV19 and TRBJ1-5; 10 bases are a match to TRBD1. V lost 0 bases, J lost 5 bases, and 1 base stayed unmatched. The CDR3 spans 15 residues. CDR1 and CDR2 from the germline V gene are LNHDA and SQIVND (reference sequence). DNA of the CDR3: TGTGCCAGTAGTATAGAGGGACAGGGGTATCAGCCCCAGCATTTT. Amino acids: CASSIEGQGYQPQHF.

The chain recombines TRBV29-1 with TRBJ1-1, with 9 bases aligning to TRBD1. The ends lost 7 bases at V and 7 bases at J; junction bases unmatched: 7. The V gene's germline CDR1 is SQVTM and CDR2 ANQGSEA. This CDR3 spans 12 amino acids. The CDR3 spells CSGATGGIEAFF. The CDR3 nucleotides are TGCAGCGGAGCGACAGGGGGTATTGAAGCTTTCTTT.

The chain links TRBV20-1 to TRBJ1-1; maybe TRBD1 (5 bases). The CDR3 runs to 13 residues. Trimming took off 0 bases at V and 6 bases at J, with 11 bases between the two ends. Per germline, CDR1 DFQATT and CDR2 SNEGSKA (reference sequence). This CDR3 is CSARDRGDAEAFF. The CDR3 nucleotides are TGCAGTGCTAGAGATAGAGGGGACGCTGAAGCTTTCTTT.

This clonotype was detected once. The V and J genes are TRBV5-4 and TRBJ1-3; 7 bases agree with TRBD1. CDR1 SGHNT and CDR2 YYREEE come from the germline V gene (reference sequence). The V and J ends lost 0 bases and 1 base, in that order; junction bases with no gene match: 4. The CDR3 has 16 amino acids. In DNA form, the CDR3 reads TGTGCCAGCAGCTTGGGACAGGGCACGTCTGGAAACACCATATATTTT. Protein product: CASSLGQGTSGNTIYF.

This rearrangement joins TRBV11-2 to TRBJ2-3; 8 bases are shared with TRBD2. With 5 bases clipped from V and 4 bases from J, the junction kept 8 bases outside the gene matches. The germline CDR1 and CDR2 sequences are SGHAT and FQNNGV. CDR3 length equals 15 residues. CDR3 protein: CASSVRGGQPDTQYF. In nucleotides, the CDR3 is TGTGCCAGCAGCGTACGGGGGGGCCAGCCAGATACGCAGTATTTT.

The V gene is TRBV2, the J gene TRBJ1-5; TRBD1 matches 10 bases. CDR3 length equals 14 residues. After removal of 6 bases from V and 6 bases from J, the junction contained 5 bases not matched to a gene. Germline assignment: CDR1 SNHLY and CDR2 FYNNEI. The CDR3 loop is CASRGQGGSQPQHF. CDR3 DNA: TGTGCCAGCAGAGGACAGGGGGGCAGTCAGCCCCAGCATTTT.

The J gene is TRBJ1-1, the V gene TRBV2; D is uncertain. This CDR3 region has 13 residues. Trimming removed 7 bases from V and 0 bases from J, with 9 bases in between. Germline V CDR1 and CDR2: SNHLY, FYNNEI. In DNA, the CDR3 is TGTGCCAGCACTGTCTATATGAACACTGAAGCTTTCTTT. Protein sequence: CASTVYMNTEAFF.

The chain employs TRBV20-1 and TRBJ1-2, with D uncertain. Trimming removed 4 bases at V and 5 bases at J, with 14 bases between. Germline CDR1 reads DFQATT; CDR2 reads SNEGSKA (reference sequence). The CDR3 loop spans 13 amino acids. CDR3 protein: CSATGPVKYGYTF. As DNA, the CDR3 is TGCAGTGCTACCGGGCCGGTTAAATATGGCTACACCTTC.

The chain joins TRBV6-1 to TRBJ2-3; 8 bases are shared with TRBD2. The germline V gene has CDR1 MNHNS and CDR2 SASEGT. This CDR3 spans 16 amino acids. V lost 6 bases, J lost 3 bases, and 11 bases stayed unmatched. The CDR3 nucleotides read TGTGCCAGCAGCCGCTTTCCGGGACTAGAGACAGATACGCAGTATTTT. It specifies CASSRFPGLETDTQYF.

The chain combines TRBV6-1 with TRBJ2-2; D possibly corresponds to TRBD1 (6 bases). CDR1 and CDR2 from the germline V gene are MNHNS and SASEGT. This CDR3 is 17 amino acids long. Trimming left V 3 bases short and J 2 bases short, with 16 bases between. The DNA of the CDR3 is TGTGCCAGCAGTGACATTCACAGGGTCGTCAACACCGGGGAGCTGTTTTTT. As protein: CASSDIHRVVNTGELFF.

The chain links TRBV9 to TRBJ2-1, with 10 nucleotides matching TRBD1. Looked up from germline, CDR1 is SGDLS and CDR2 is YYNGEE. V lost 5 bases to trimming and J lost 3 bases; unmatched junction nucleotides: 20. The CDR3 spans 20 residues. CDR3 DNA: TGTGCCAGCAGAGTTCTCCGGGACAGGGGTGCGGGGGGCTTCTACAATGAGCAGTTCTTC. Translating gives CASRVLRDRGAGGFYNEQFF. The full variable domain, with the rest looked up from reference TRBV9 and TRBJ2-1, is DSGVTQTPKHLITATGQRVTLRCSPRSGDLSVYWYQQSLDQGLQFLIQYYNGEERAKGNILERFSAQQFPDLHSELNLSSLELGDSALYFCASRVLRDRGAGGFYNEQFFGPGTRLTVL.

The chain has TRBV5-1 and TRBJ1-1; D gene uncertain. The CDR3 is 15 residues long. Trimming shortened V by 3 bases and J by 0 bases, and 12 bases separated the two germline ends. Germline assignment: CDR1 SGHRS and CDR2 YFSETQ. CDR3 sequence reads: CASSSTTDLNTEAFF. For the CDR3, the DNA is TGCGCCAGCAGCTCTACGACCGACCTGAACACTGAAGCTTTCTTT.

The rearrangement links TRBV13 to TRBJ1-1; the D gene is possibly TRBD1 (5 bases). The CDR3 is 16 amino acids. Germline V CDR1 and CDR2: PRHDT, FYEKMQ (reference sequence). V was trimmed by 4 bases and J by 5 bases, leaving 20 bases between them. The CDR3 region is CASSYKYLRGTTEAFF. CDR3 DNA sequence: TGTGCCAGCAGCTACAAATACCTTCGGGGCACGACTGAAGCTTTCTTT. Full variable domain (remainder filled in from reference TRBV13 and TRBJ1-1): AAGVIQSPRHLIKEKRETATLKCYPIPRHDTVYWYQQGPGQDPQFLISFYEKMQSDKGSIPDRFSAQQFSDYHSELNMSSLELGDSALYFCASSYKYLRGTTEAFFGQGTRLTVV.

The chain uses TRBV6-5 and TRBJ1-6; D gene unclear. CDR1 is MNHEY, CDR2 SVGAGI, per germline. The V end was cut by 5 bases, the J end by 9 bases, with 8 bases between. The CDR3 is made up of 12 amino acids. CDR3 region: CASSAKGSPLHF. In DNA, the CDR3 is TGTGCCAGCAGTGCCAAGGGTTCACCCCTCCACTTT.

This rearrangement joins TRBV20-1 to TRBJ1-5; 7 nucleotides match TRBD1. J was trimmed by 7 bases and V by 4 bases; bases with no gene match: 7. The CDR3 totals 13 residues. CDR1 DFQATT and CDR2 SNEGSKA come from the germline V gene (reference sequence). The CDR3 protein is CSATDREGQPQHF. CDR3 coding DNA: TGCAGTGCTACCGACAGGGAGGGACAGCCCCAGCATTTT.

Comment on this clonotype: A read error may produce the germline difference seen at one junction end. V and J are TRBV15 and TRBJ2-5; the D gene could be TRBD1 or TRBD2 (6 bases each). From germline, CDR1 is LNHNV and CDR2 YYDKDF (reference sequence). The CDR3 loop spans 14 amino acids. The CDR3 protein is CATRRGGGQETQYF. DNA of the CDR3: TGTGCCACCAGAAGAGGAGGGGGGCAAGAGACCCAGTACTTC.

This clonotype appeared once. The rearrangement uses TRBV15 and TRBJ2-3; 12 nucleotides align to TRBD1. Germline V gene data show CDR1 as LNHNV and CDR2 as YYDKDF (reference sequence). V dropped 2 bases and J dropped 4; count of bases not matched to a gene: 7. This CDR3 spans 17 amino acids. The CDR3 loop reads CATSRYTGTGGADTQYF. The CDR3 bases are TGTGCCACCAGCAGATACACCGGGACAGGGGGCGCAGATACGCAGTATTTT.

This rearrangement joins TRBV30 to TRBJ1-2, with 7 positions matching TRBD1. The CDR3 has 14 amino acids. From germline, CDR1 is GTSNPN and CDR2 SVGIG (reference sequence). The V gene end was trimmed by 1 base and the J gene end by 8 bases; junction bases not matched to a gene: 10. The CDR3 loop is CAWSGQDRRKGYTF. The CDR3 DNA reads TGTGCCTGGAGTGGTCAGGACAGGCGTAAGGGCTACACCTTC. The whole variable domain, filled in from reference TRBV30 and TRBJ1-2, reads SQTIHQWPATLVQPVGSPLSLECTVEGTSNPNLYWYRQAAGRGLQLLFYSVGIGQISSEVPQNLSASRPQDRQFILSSKKLLLSDSGFYLCAWSGQDRRKGYTFGSGTRLTVV.

This rearrangement joins TRBV5-6 to TRBJ2-3; tentative D call: TRBD2 (6 bases). V was trimmed by 1 base and J by 0 bases, leaving 9 bases between them. Germline CDR1 and CDR2: SGHDT and YYEEEE. This CDR3 has 15 residues. The CDR3 DNA follows: TGTGCCAGCAGCTTGCCTGGGACTAGCACAGATACGCAGTATTTT. This gives the protein CASSLPGTSTDTQYF.

This clonotype has just a few counts. This CDR3 is CASSLNGGAEAFF. As DNA, the CDR3 is TGTGCCAGCAGCCTCAACGGGGGCGCTGAAGCTTTCTTT. The rearrangement joins TRBV6-1 to TRBJ1-1; a weak D match, TRBD1 (6 bases). Germline CDR1 and CDR2: MNHNS and SASEGT. This CDR3 has 13 residues. Trimming removed 6 bases at V and 6 bases at J, with 14 bases between.

This chain connects TRBV20-1 to TRBJ1-3; D gene ambiguous. This CDR3 contains 14 residues. Germline-derived CDR1 and CDR2 are DFQATT and SNEGSKA (reference sequence). Trimming took off 6 bases at V and 7 bases at J, with 19 bases between the two ends. The CDR3 coding sequence is TGCAGTGCCCCTGACCCCTCTCGGGCTAACACCATATATTTT. Its protein is CSAPDPSRANTIYF.

This chain links TRBV12-3 or TRBV12-4 with TRBJ2-5; D is possibly TRBD1 or TRBD2 (6 bases each). The CDR3 is 14 residues long. Trimming took off 10 bases at V and 2 bases at J, with 17 bases between the two ends. This CDR3 reads CATRVGGSQETQYF. In DNA, the CDR3 is TGTGCCACCAGAGTCGGGGGCTCACAAGAGACCCAGTACTTC.